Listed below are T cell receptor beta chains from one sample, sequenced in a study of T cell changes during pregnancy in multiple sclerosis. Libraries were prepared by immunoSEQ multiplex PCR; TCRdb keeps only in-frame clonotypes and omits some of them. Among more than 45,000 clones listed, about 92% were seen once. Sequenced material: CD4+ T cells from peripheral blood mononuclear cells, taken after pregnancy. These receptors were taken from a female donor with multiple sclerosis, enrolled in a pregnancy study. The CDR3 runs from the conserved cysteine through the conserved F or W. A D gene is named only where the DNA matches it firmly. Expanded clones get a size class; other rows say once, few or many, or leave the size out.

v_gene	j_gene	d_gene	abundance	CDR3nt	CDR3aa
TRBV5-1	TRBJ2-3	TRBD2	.	TGCGCCAGCAGCCCCGTCTCATTGAGCGGGATACTCACAGATACGCAGTATTTT	CASSPVSLSGILTDTQYF
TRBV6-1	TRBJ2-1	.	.	TGTGCCAGCAGTGAAGTGCGGCTCTCCTACAATGAGCAGTTCTTC	CASSEVRLSYNEQFF
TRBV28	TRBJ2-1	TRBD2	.	TGTGCCAGCAGTTTAGTGGGTAGCGGGAGGAATGAGCAGTTCTTC	CASSLVGSGRNEQFF
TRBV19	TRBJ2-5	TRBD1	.	TGTGCCAGTATGGCAGGGGGTGGAGAGACCCAGTACTTC	CASMAGGGETQYF
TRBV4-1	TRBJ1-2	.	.	TGCGCCAGCAGCCAAGTTTTCAGGGCGGGAGATGGCTACACCTTC	CASSQVFRAGDGYTF
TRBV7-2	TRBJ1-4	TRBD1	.	TGTGCCAGCAGCTCTACTTCGGGACAGGGGAATGAAAAACTGTTTTTT	CASSSTSGQGNEKLFF
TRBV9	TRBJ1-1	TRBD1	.	TGTGCCAGCAGCCCACGACAGGGGGCGGCTGAAGCTTTCTTT	CASSPRQGAAEAFF
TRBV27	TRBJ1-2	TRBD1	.	TGTGCCAGCAGTCTATCCGACAGGGGAAGAAGTGGCTACACCTTC	CASSLSDRGRSGYTF
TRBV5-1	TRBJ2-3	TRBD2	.	TGCGCCAGCAGCTTTTTGGCTAGCGGGAACACAGATACGCAGTATTTT	CASSFLASGNTDTQYF
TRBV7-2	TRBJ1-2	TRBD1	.	TGTGCCAGCAGCAAGGACAGGAGAGTCTATGGCTACACCTTC	CASSKDRRVYGYTF
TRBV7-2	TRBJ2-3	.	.	TGTGCCAGCAGCTTAGTCCTCGCAGATACGCAGTATTTT	CASSLVLADTQYF
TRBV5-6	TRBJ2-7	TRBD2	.	TGTGCCAGCAGCCAGGGACTAGCGGGAGGGCCGCTACCTTACGAGCAGTACTTC	CASSQGLAGGPLPYEQYF
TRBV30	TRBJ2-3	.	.	TGTGCCTGGAGTTCTAAAGATACGCAGTATTTT	CAWSSKDTQYF
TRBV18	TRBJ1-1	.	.	TGTGCCAGCTCACCGGCGGGCCGGACTGAAGCTTTCTTT	CASSPAGRTEAFF
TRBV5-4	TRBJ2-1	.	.	TGTGCCAGCAGCTTGAGTCGGGAGTATGGTGAGCAGTTCTTC	CASSLSREYGEQFF
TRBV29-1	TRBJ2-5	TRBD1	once	TGCAGCGCCGGACAGGGGGCGCCTGAGACCCAGTACTTC	CSAGQGAPETQYF
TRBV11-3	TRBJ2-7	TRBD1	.	TGTGCCAGCAGCTTAGAAGACAGGGTGGTCTACGAGCAGTACTTC	CASSLEDRVVYEQYF
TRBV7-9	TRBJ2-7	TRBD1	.	TGTGCCAGCAGCTTAAGCGACAGGGGGGGCTACGAGCAGTACTTC	CASSLSDRGGYEQYF
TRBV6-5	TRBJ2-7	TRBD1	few	TGTGCCAGCAGTTACTCGGGGGACAGCTACTACGAGCAGTACTTC	CASSYSGDSYYEQYF
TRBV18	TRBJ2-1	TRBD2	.	TGTGCCAGCTCAGGGATGACTAGCGGGAGTAAGGATGAGCAGTTCTTC	CASSGMTSGSKDEQFF
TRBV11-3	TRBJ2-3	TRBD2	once	TGTGCCAGCAGCTTAGTCGCCGGGACTAGCGGAAGCACTCACACAGATACGCAGTATTTT	CASSLVAGTSGSTHTDTQYF
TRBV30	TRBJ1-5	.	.	TGTGCCTGGACCCCGGGTGAGGGCAATCAGCCCCAGCATTTT	CAWTPGEGNQPQHF
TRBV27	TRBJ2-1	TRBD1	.	TGTGCCAGCAGTTGGACAGGGTGGAATGAGCAGTTCTTC	CASSWTGWNEQFF
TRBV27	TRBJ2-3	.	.	TGTGCCAGCAGAGCCGGGACACTTGGTAGCACAGATACGCAGTATTTT	CASRAGTLGSTDTQYF
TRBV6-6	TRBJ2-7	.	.	TGTGCCAGCAGTTACGGGAGAAGGTCTTACGAGCAGTACTTC	CASSYGRRSYEQYF
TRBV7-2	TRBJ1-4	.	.	TGTGCCAGCGGAATTAGTGGAGGGAGTGAAAAACTGTTTTTT	CASGISGGSEKLFF
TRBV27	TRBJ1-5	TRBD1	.	TGTGCCAGCAGTTCATGGACAGGGGAAGGCAATCAGCCCCAGCATTTT	CASSSWTGEGNQPQHF
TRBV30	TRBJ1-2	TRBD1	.	TGTGCCTGGAGTCTCATGCGGGCAGGGGGAATTCACACCTTC	CAWSLMRAGGIHTF
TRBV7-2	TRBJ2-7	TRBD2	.	TGTGCCAGCAGCTCTTGGACTAGCGGGAGCCACGAGCAGTACTTC	CASSSWTSGSHEQYF
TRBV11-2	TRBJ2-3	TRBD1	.	TGTGCCAGCAGCTTAGGACAGGGGTCGGATACGCAGTATTTT	CASSLGQGSDTQYF
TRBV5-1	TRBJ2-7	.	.	TGCGCCAGCAGCTTGGCAGGAAGCGAGCAGTACTTC	CASSLAGSEQYF
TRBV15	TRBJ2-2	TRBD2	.	TGTGCCACCAGCCCGACTAGCGCTACCACCGGGGAGCTGTTTTTT	CATSPTSATTGELFF